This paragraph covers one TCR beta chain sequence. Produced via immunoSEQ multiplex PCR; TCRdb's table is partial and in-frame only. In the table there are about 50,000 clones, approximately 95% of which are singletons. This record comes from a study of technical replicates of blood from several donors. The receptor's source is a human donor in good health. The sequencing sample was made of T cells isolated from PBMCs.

The DNA for the CDR3 is TGTGCCAGCAGTTTAACTATCCCGGGACAGGGATGGTTTGGCTACACCTTC. Its translation: CASSLTIPGQGWFGYTF. This sequence joins TRBV27 and TRBJ1-2; 9 bases are shared with TRBD1. From germline, CDR1 is MNHEY and CDR2 SMNVEV (reference sequence). CDR3 length equals 17 residues. Trimming took 2 bases from V and 7 from J; bases not matched to a gene: 14.